Each of the 13 T cell receptor beta chains below was sequenced from the same sample in a study of T cells in Graves' hyperthyroidism and ophthalmopathy. Amplified TCR beta CDR3 regions derived from RNA transcripts. The primer set for the first-round RT-PCR of the TCR CDR3 was HTBI. TCRdb redid the calling of the multiplex PCR reads with MiXCR, one entry per CDR3 protein. The repertoire includes 470,000 or so distinct CDR3 sequences, about a fifth of them detected once, and around 27% sits in the top ten. The sequencing input was blood. The receptors derive from a man between 18 and 35 years old with Graves' hyperthyroidism.

V usage is TRBV19 and J usage is TRBJ1-2; TRBD1 matches 9 bases. The V segment lost 3 bases and the J segment 4 bases; nucleotides outside the gene matches: 15. CDR3 length equals 18 residues. Germline V gene sequence: CDR1 LNHDA, CDR2 SQIVND (reference sequence). The CDR3 protein is CASSIRSGSRTGAYGYTF. The CDR3 nucleotides read TGTGCCAGTAGTATCAGGTCGGGGTCCCGGACAGGGGCCTATGGCTACACCTTC.

This clonotype has at least ten counts. This chain connects TRBV20-1 to TRBJ1-1; D is unresolved. The germline gives CDR1 DFQATT, CDR2 SNEGSKA (reference sequence). CDR3 length equals 11 residues. Trimming took 7 bases from V and 4 from J, leaving 10 bases between them. In DNA form, the CDR3 reads TGCAGTGGCAGAGGAAGCACTGAAGCTTTCTTT. Amino acids: CSGRGSTEAFF.

This clonotype occurred many times. The V call is TRBV20-1, the J call TRBJ1-5, with D possibly TRBD1 on 5 matching bases. V shed 6 bases and J shed 4 bases, with 13 bases lying between them. The CDR3 extends over 13 amino acids. Germline loops: CDR1 DFQATT, CDR2 SNEGSKA (reference sequence). The CDR3 region has the DNA TGCAGTGCGCGAGCGGGGGGAAATCAGCCCCAGCATTTT. It is translated as CSARAGGNQPQHF.

This clonotype was counted ten times or more. V gene TRBV7-9 combines with J gene TRBJ1-3; D may be TRBD1 (6 bases). V was trimmed by 2 bases and J by 2 bases, leaving 10 bases between them. CDR1 and CDR2 (germline): SEHNR, FQNEAQ (reference sequence). There are 15 residues in the CDR3. CDR3 in DNA: TGTGCCAGCAGCTTATCATCAGGGGCTGGAAACACCATATATTTT. It is translated as CASSLSSGAGNTIYF.

Ten or more counts support this clonotype. The chain is built from TRBV11-2 and TRBJ2-5; D tentatively fits TRBD1 or TRBD2 (6 bases each). Germline V gene sequence: CDR1 SGHAT, CDR2 FQNNGV. Trimming cost V 5 bases and J 2 bases, with 18 bases left between them. This CDR3 is 16 amino acids long. CDR3 loop: CASSRLGGPTQETQYF. The CDR3 region has the DNA TGTGCCAGCAGCCGCCTAGGGGGGCCAACTCAAGAGACCCAGTACTTC.

The table lists this clonotype with a count of one. The J gene is TRBJ1-5, the V gene TRBV6-1; D is possibly TRBD1 (5 bases). Germline CDR1 and CDR2: MNHNS and SASEGT. With 4 bases removed from V and 6 bases from J, the gap between germline ends came to 10 bases. The CDR3 sequence is 13 residues long. The CDR3 DNA is TGTGCCAGCAGTGTTGGAGGGGTTCAGCCCCAGCATTTT. Protein product: CASSVGGVQPQHF.

This sequence joins TRBV12-3 or TRBV12-4 and TRBJ1-4; D uncertain. Trimming stripped 5 bases from V and 0 bases from J, with 10 bases between. The CDR3 runs 15 residues. CDR3 in amino acids: CASSPTIPTNEKLFF. The CDR3 nucleotides read TGTGCCAGCAGTCCCACGATCCCAACTAATGAAAAACTGTTTTTT.

The genes are TRBV28 and TRBJ2-3; no clear D gene. Per germline, CDR1 MDHEN and CDR2 SYDVKM. CDR3 length: 11 amino acids. V dropped 6 bases and J dropped 7 bases, with 8 bases sitting between them. The CDR3 coding sequence is TGTGCCAGCAGGAAAAGGAATACGCAGTATTTT. It translates to CASRKRNTQYF.

This clonotype was counted many times. This sequence joins TRBV5-1 and TRBJ1-1, with a weak D call TRBD1 (5 bases). In germline, CDR1 is SGHRS, CDR2 YFSETQ. V shed 0 bases and J shed 6 bases, with 15 bases lying between them. The CDR3 is 15 residues long. The CDR3 is CASSLVPGSAAEAFF. The CDR3 nucleotides read TGCGCCAGCAGCTTGGTACCAGGGTCGGCGGCTGAAGCTTTCTTT.

This clonotype showed up many times. V is TRBV19 and J is TRBJ2-2; D gene ambiguous. The germline V and J ends were trimmed by 5 bases and 1 base, with 14 bases remaining between them. CDR3 length: 16 amino acids. The germline V gene encodes CDR1 LNHDA and CDR2 SQIVND (reference sequence). CDR3 loop: CASSVFGHQNTGELFF. The CDR3 DNA reads as TGTGCCAGTAGTGTTTTTGGGCACCAGAACACCGGGGAGCTGTTTTTT.

This clonotype has ten or more counts. The V and J genes are TRBV6-4 and TRBJ2-2; D is undetermined. Germline V gene lookup returns CDR1 MRHNA and CDR2 SNTAGT. The CDR3 is made up of 13 amino acids. V gave up 4 bases and J gave up 3 bases, with 6 bases separating them. The CDR3 DNA follows: TGTGCCAGCAGTGGGGAAGACACCGGGGAGCTGTTTTTT. Amino acid sequence: CASSGEDTGELFF.

Remarks on this clonotype: A read error may account for a junction end that differs from germline. The gene calls are TRBV12-3 or TRBV12-4 and TRBJ2-2; maybe TRBD2 (6 bases). The CDR3 totals 15 residues. The CDR3 is CASSLGGGNTGEVFF. The CDR3 DNA reads as TGTGCCAGCAGTTTAGGTGGGGGGAACACCGGGGAGGTGTTTTTT.

There are many counts of this clonotype. The V call is TRBV12-3 or TRBV12-4, the J call TRBJ1-1, with TRBD1 matching 8 bases. J was trimmed by 2 bases and V by 7 bases; bases with no gene match: 6. This CDR3 comprises 14 residues. In DNA form, the CDR3 reads TGTGCCAGCAAGCGGACAGGGCGAAACACTGAAGCTTTCTTT. Protein sequence: CASKRTGRNTEAFF.